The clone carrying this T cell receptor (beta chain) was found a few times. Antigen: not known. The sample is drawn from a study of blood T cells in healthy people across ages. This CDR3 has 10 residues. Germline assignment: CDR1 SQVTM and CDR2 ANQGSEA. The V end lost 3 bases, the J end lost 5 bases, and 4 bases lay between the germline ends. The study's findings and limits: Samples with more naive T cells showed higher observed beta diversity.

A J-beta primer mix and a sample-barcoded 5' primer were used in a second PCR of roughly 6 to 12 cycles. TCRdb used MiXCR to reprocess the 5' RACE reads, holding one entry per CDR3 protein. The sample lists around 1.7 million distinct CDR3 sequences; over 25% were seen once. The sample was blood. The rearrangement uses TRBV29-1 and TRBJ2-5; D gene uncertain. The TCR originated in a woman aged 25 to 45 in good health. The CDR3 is CSVEFETQYF. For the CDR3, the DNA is TGCAGCGTTGAGTTCGAGACCCAGTACTTC.